This T cell receptor beta chain was identified in a study of shared clonotypes between healthy human individuals. Authors' processing steps: Junction-only sequences without quality scores came from ImmunoSEQ, so filtering differed. Profiled with immunoSEQ multiplex PCR; TCRdb holds only in-frame clones, not every one. Clone size and the V and J calls come from that table; the DNA yielded D and trimming. The sample shows millions of clones, around 95% of them seen only once. Each of the donors was a healthy adult who was HIV-negative and had not had a recent acute infection or vaccination. Trimming pared 5 bases from V and 7 bases from J, leaving 9 bases between. The CDR3 sequence is 13 residues long. Germline V lookup: CDR1 MNHEY, CDR2 SVGAGI.

This chain connects TRBV6-5 to TRBJ1-6, with unresolved D. Sequences were obtained from naive CD4+ T cells sorted from blood. The subset denotes: CD45RA+ positively selected. The source is a man aged 18 to 35 in good health. The DNA for the CDR3 is TGTGCCAGCAGTCCCTTCGGAAATTCACCCCTCCACTTT. It translates to CASSPFGNSPLHF.